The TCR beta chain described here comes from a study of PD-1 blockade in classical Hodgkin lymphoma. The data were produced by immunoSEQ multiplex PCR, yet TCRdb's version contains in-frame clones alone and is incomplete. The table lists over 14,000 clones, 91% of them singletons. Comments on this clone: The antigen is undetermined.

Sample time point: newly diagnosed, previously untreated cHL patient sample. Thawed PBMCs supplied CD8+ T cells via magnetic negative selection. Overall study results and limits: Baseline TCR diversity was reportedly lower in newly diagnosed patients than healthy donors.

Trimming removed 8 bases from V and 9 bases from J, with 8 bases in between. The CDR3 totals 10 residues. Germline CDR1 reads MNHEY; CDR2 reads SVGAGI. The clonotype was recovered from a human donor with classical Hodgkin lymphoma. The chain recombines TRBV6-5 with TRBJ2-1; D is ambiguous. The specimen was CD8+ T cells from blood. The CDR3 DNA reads TGTGCCAGCGGATCCAGTGAGCAGTTCTTC. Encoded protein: CASGSSEQFF.